This T cell receptor (beta chain) was captured by sequencing in a study of T cells in Graves' hyperthyroidism and ophthalmopathy. Amplification targeted TCR beta CDR3 regions from RNA transcripts. The study used the HTBI primer set for a first-round RT-PCR of the TCR CDR3. MiXCR, applied by TCRdb to the multiplex PCR reads, yields one record per CDR3 protein. Among roughly 380,000 distinct CDR3 sequences, about 18% were seen once, and the ten largest hold 3.5% to 4%. Hyperthyroidism was newly diagnosed in patients aged 18 to 65 (duration under 2 months). Study-level results: Blood also contained most expanded thyroid clonotypes above 0.001.

This clonotype appeared many times. As yet, its antigen is unknown. The receptor comes from a woman between 18 and 30 years old with Graves' hyperthyroidism. Input material: blood.

The CDR3 region is CASSLRGVGGHEQYF. The CDR3 bases are TGTGCCAGCAGTTTGAGGGGTGTTGGGGGCCACGAGCAGTACTTC. The J gene is TRBJ2-7, the V gene TRBV12-3 or TRBV12-4; tentatively, D is TRBD1 (6 bases). Trimming cost V 3 bases and J 5 bases, with 17 bases left between them. This CDR3 comprises 15 residues.